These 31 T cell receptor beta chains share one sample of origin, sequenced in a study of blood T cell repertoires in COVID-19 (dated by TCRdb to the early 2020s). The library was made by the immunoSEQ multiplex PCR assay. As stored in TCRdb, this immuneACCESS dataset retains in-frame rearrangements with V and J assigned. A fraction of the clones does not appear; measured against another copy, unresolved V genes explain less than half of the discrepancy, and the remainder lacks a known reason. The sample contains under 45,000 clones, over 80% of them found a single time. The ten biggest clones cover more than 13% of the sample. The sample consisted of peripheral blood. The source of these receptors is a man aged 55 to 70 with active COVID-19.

Written as DNA, the CDR3 is TGCGCCAGCAGCCAAGAGGGATTAATGGGGACAGCAAGCACAGATACGCAGTATTTT. Translated: CASSQEGLMGTASTDTQYF. V gene TRBV4-1 combines with J gene TRBJ2-3, with 7 bases identical to TRBD1. CDR1 is MGHRA and CDR2 is YSYEKL in the germline V gene. J gave up 0 bases and V 0 bases, and 12 bases lay outside the gene matches. There are 19 residues in the CDR3.

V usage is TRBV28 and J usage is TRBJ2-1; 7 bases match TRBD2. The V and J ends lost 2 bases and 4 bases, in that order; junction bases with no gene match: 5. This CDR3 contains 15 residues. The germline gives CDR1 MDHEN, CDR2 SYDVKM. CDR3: CASSLPGGRYNEQFF. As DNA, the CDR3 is TGTGCCAGCAGTTTACCGGGGGGACGATACAATGAGCAGTTCTTC.

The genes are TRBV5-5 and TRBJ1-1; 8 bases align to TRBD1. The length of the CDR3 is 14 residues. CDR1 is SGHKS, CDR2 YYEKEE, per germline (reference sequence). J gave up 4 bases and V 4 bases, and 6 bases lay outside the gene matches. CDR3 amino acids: CASSRQGPSTEAFF. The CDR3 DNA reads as TGTGCCAGCAGCCGACAGGGGCCTAGCACTGAAGCTTTCTTT.

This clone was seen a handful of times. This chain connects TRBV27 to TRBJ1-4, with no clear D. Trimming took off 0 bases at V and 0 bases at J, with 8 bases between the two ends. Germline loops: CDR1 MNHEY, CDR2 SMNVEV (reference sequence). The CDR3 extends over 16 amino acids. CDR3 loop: CASSLSADTTNEKLFF. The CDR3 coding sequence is TGTGCCAGCAGTTTATCTGCGGATACAACTAATGAAAAACTGTTTTTT.

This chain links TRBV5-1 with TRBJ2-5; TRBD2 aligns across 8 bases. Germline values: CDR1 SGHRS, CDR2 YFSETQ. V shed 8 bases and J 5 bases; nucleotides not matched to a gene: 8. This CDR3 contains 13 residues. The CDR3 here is CASAAGVVETQYF. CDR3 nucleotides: TGCGCCAGTGCAGCGGGAGTCGTGGAGACCCAGTACTTC.

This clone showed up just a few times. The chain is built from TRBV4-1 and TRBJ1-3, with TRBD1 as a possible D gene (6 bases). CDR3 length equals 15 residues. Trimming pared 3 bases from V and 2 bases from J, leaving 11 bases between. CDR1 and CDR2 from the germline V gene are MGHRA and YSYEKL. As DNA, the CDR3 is TGCGCCAGCAGCCAGCACAGGGTAGCTGGAAACACCATATATTTT. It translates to CASSQHRVAGNTIYF.

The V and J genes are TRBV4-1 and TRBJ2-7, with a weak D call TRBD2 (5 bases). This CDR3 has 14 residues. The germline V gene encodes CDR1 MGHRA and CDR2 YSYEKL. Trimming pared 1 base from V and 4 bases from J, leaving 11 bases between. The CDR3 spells CASSQVRTGYEQYF. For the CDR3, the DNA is TGCGCCAGCAGCCAAGTAAGGACGGGGTACGAGCAGTACTTC.

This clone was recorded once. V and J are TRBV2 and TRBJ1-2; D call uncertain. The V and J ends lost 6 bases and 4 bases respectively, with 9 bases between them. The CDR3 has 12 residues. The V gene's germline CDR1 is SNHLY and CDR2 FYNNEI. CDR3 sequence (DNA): TGTGCCAGCAGGCCGGGTGGCTATGGCTACACCTTC. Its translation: CASRPGGYGYTF.

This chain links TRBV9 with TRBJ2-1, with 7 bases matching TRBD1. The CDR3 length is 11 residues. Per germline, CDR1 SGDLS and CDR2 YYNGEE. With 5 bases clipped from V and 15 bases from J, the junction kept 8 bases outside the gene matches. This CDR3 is CASSPGGWAFF. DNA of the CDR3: TGTGCCAGCAGTCCAGGGGGATGGGCGTTCTTC. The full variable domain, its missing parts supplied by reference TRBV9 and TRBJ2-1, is DSGVTQTPKHLITATGQRVTLRCSPRSGDLSVYWYQQSLDQGLQFLIQYYNGEERAKGNILERFSAQQFPDLHSELNLSSLELGDSALYFCASSPGGWAFFGPGTRLTVL.

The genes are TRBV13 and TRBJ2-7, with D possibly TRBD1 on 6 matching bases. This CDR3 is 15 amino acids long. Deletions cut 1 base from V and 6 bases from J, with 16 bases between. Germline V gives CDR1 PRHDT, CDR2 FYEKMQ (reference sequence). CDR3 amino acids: CASSLAAGDPFEQYF. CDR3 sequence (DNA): TGTGCCAGCAGCTTAGCGGCAGGGGACCCCTTCGAGCAGTACTTC.

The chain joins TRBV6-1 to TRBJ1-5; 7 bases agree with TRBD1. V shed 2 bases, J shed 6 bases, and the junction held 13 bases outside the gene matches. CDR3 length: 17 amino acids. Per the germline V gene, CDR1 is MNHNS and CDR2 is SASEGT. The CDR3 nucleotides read TGTGCCAGCAGTGAACCATCGACAGGGCCTATTATTCAGCCCCAGCATTTT. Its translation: CASSEPSTGPIIQPQHF.

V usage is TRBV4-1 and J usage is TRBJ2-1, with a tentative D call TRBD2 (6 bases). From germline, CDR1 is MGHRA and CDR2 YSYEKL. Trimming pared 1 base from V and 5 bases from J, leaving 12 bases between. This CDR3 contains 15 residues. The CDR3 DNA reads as TGCGCCAGCAGCCAAGGGAGGGGCCAGAACAATGAGCAGTTCTTC. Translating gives CASSQGRGQNNEQFF.

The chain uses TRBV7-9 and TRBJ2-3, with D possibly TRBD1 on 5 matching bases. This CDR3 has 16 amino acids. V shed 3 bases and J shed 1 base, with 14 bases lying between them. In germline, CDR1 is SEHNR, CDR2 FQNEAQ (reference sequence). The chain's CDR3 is CASSFRLTAGTDTQYF. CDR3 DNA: TGTGCCAGCAGCTTTCGGTTGACAGCAGGCACAGATACGCAGTATTTT.

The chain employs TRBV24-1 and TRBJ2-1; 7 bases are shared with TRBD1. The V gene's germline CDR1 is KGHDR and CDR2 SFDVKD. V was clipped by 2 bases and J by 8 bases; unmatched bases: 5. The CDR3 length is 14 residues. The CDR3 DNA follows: TGTGCCACCAGTGATTCTCGACAGGGCCATGAGCAGTTCTTC. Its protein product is CATSDSRQGHEQFF.

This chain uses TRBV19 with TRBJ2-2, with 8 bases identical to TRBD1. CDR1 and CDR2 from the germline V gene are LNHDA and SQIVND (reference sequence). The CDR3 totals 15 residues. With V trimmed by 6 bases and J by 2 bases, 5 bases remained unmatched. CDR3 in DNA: TGTGCCAGTAGGGTTGGACAGGGCAACACCGGGGAGCTGTTTTTT. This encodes CASRVGQGNTGELFF.

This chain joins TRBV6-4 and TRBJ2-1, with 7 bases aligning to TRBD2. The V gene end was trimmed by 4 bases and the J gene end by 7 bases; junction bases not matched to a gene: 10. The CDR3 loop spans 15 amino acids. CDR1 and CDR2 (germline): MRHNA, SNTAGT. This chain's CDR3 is CASSASGAEWNEQFF. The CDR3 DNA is TGTGCCAGCAGTGCTAGCGGAGCCGAGTGGAATGAGCAGTTCTTC.

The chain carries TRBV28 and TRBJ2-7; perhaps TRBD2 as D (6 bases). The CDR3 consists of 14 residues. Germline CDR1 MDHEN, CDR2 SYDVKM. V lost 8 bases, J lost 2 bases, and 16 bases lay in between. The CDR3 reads CASATSSPPYEQYF. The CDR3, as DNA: TGTGCCAGCGCAACTAGCAGTCCCCCCTACGAGCAGTACTTC.

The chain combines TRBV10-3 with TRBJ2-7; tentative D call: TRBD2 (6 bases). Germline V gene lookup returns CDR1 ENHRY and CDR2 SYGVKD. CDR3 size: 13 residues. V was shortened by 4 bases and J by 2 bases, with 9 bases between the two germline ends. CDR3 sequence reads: CAISGEEAYEQYF. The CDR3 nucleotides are TGTGCCATCAGTGGGGAGGAAGCCTACGAGCAGTACTTC.

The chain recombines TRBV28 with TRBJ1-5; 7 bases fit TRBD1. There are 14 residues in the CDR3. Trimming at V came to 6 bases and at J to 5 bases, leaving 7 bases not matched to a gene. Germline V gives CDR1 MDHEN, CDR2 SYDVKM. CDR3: CASRRDRADQPQHF. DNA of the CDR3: TGTGCCAGCAGACGCGACAGGGCCGATCAGCCCCAGCATTTT.

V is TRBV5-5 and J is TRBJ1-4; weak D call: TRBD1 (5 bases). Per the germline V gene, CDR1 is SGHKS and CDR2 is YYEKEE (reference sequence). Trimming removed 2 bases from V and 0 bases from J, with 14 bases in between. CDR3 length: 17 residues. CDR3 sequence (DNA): TGTGCCAGCAGCTTTGTTGGGGGACTTGCAACTAATGAAAAACTGTTTTTT. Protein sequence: CASSFVGGLATNEKLFF.

The CDR3 loop reads CASSLAGGHQPQHF. CDR3 DNA sequence: TGTGCCAGCAGCTTGGCAGGGGGCCATCAGCCCCAGCATTTT. The chain combines TRBV5-4 with TRBJ1-5, with 8 bases matching TRBD1. V gave up 0 bases and J gave up 5 bases; unmatched junction bases: 1. The CDR3 covers 14 residues. CDR1 and CDR2 (germline): SGHNT, YYREEE (reference sequence).

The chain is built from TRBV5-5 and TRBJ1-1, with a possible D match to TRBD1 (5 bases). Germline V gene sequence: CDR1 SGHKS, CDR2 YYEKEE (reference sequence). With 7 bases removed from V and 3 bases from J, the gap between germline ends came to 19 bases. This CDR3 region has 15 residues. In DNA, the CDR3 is TGTGCCAGCCATTCAGTAGGGGTCTTGGACACTGAAGCTTTCTTT. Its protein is CASHSVGVLDTEAFF.

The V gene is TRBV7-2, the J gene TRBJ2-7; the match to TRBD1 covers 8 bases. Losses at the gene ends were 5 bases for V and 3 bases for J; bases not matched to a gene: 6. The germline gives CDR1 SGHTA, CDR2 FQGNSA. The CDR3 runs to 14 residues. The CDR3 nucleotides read TGTGCCAGCAGCCAGGGGGCTAGTTACTACGAGCAGTACTTC. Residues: CASSQGASYYEQYF.

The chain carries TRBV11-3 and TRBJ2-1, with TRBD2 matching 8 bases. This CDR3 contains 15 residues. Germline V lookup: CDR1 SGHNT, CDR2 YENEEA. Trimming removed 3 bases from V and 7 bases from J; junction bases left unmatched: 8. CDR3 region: CASSFTGGPRNEQFF. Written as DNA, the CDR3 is TGTGCCAGCAGCTTTACGGGAGGGCCAAGAAATGAGCAGTTCTTC.

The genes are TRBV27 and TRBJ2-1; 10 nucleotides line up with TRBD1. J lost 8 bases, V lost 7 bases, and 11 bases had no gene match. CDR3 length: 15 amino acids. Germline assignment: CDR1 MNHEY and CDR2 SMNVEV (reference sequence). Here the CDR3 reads CASIGQDRGLDEQFF. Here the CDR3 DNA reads TGTGCCAGCATTGGGCAGGACAGGGGGTTAGATGAGCAGTTCTTC.

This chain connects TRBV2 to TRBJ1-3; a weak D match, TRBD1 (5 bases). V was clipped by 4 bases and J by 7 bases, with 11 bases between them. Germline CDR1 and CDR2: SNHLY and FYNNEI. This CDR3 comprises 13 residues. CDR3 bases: TGTGCCAGCAGTGGCCAGGGTTTCAACACCATATATTTT. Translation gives CASSGQGFNTIYF.

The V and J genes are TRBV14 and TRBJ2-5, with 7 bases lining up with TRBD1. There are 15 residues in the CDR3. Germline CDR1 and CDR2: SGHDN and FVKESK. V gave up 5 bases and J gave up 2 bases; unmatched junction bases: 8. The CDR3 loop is CASSGWLDRQETQYF. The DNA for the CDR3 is TGTGCCAGCAGCGGGTGGTTGGACAGGCAAGAGACCCAGTACTTC.

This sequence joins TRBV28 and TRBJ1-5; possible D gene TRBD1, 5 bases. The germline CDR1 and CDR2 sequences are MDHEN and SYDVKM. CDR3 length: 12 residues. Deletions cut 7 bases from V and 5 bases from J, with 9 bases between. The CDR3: CASNGRDQPQHF. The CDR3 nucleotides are TGTGCCAGCAATGGCAGGGATCAGCCCCAGCATTTT. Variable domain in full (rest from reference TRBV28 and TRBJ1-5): DVKVTQSSRYLVKRTGEKVFLECVQDMDHENMFWYRQDPGLGLRLIYFSYDVKMKEKGDIPEGYSVSREKKERFSLILESASTNQTSMYLCASNGRDQPQHFGDGTRLSIL.

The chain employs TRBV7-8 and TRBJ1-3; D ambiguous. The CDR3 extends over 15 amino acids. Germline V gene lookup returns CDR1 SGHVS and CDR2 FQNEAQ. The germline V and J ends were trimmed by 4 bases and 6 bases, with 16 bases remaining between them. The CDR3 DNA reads TGTGCCAGCAGCTCACAGACCTCGCCCCTAAACACCATATATTTT. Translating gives CASSSQTSPLNTIYF.

CDR3 in DNA: TGTGCCAGCAGTTTTCGGGGGGCCTCCTACGAGCAGTACTTC. Translated: CASSFRGASYEQYF. The chain is built from TRBV28 and TRBJ2-7; D is possibly TRBD2 (7 bases). The CDR3 contains 14 residues. Germline V gene lookup returns CDR1 MDHEN and CDR2 SYDVKM. V was shortened by 3 bases and J by 0 bases, with 9 bases between the two germline ends.

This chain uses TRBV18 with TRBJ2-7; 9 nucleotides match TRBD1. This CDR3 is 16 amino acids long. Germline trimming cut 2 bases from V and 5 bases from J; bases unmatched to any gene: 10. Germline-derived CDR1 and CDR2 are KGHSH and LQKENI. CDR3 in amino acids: CASSPFGTGPSNEQYF. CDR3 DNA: TGTGCCAGCTCACCATTCGGGACAGGGCCCTCAAACGAGCAGTACTTC.